The entry below gives a single TCR beta chain sequence along with its context. CDR1 and CDR2 (germline): SGHNT, YYREEE (reference sequence). CDR3 length: 13 residues. Trimming stripped 0 bases from V and 7 bases from J, with 10 bases between. The data belong to a study of shared clonotypes between healthy human individuals. TCRdb's copy holds only in-frame clones and misses some; the assay was immunoSEQ multiplex PCR. The sample records approximately 2.4 million clones, approximately 94% being singletons. The study enrolled healthy HIV-negative adults without recent acute infections or vaccinations as donors.

The sequence was collected from a man between 18 and 35 years old in good health. The J gene is TRBJ1-2, the V gene TRBV5-4, with D hard to call. The specimen sequenced was naive CD4+ T cells sorted from blood. Subset indicated: CD45RA+ positively selected. The CDR3 here is CASSLGIVGGYTF. Here the CDR3 DNA reads TGTGCCAGCAGCTTGGGTATAGTCGGTGGCTACACCTTC.